This TCR beta chain was sequenced in a study of blood T cell repertoires in COVID-19. Study context: The cDNA or gDNA used as material had been derived from T cells, B-cell-depleted T cells, or PBMCs.

Source study methods: For nucleated cells, counts were estimated from reference gene primer amplification. The data were produced by immunoSEQ multiplex PCR, yet TCRdb's version contains in-frame clones alone and is incomplete. The DNA was the basis for D and trimming; V, J and clone size are from that table. The top ten hold around 3% of the sample, which has 340,000 or so clones, over 70% seen once. Per the germline V gene, CDR1 is SGHRS and CDR2 is YFSETQ. The CDR3 is made up of 13 amino acids. V was pared by 2 bases and J by 9 bases, with 7 bases of the junction left unmatched. This TCR was sampled from a man aged 25 to 40 with active or convalescent COVID-19. What was sequenced was peripheral blood. The chain couples TRBV5-1 to TRBJ2-5; 7 positions match TRBD2. CDR3 sequence reads: CASSLDWGGAQYF. DNA for the CDR3: TGCGCCAGCAGCTTAGACTGGGGGGGGGCCCAGTACTTC.